The 28 T cell receptor beta chains below come from one sample, sequenced in a study of T cell responses to AZD1222 COVID-19 vaccine. Generated by immunoSEQ multiplex PCR, the TCRdb table keeps only in-frame clones and is missing some. The table lists fewer than 150,000 clones, about 90% of them singletons. This specimen was peripheral blood, taken 28 days after the second AZD1222 dose. The receptors originated from an adult who received the AZD1222 COVID-19 vaccine.

The chain carries TRBV24-1 and TRBJ1-1; 8 nucleotides align to TRBD1. Germline V gene sequence: CDR1 KGHDR, CDR2 SFDVKD. The J segment lost 8 bases and the V segment lost 7 bases, leaving 14 bases of the junction unmatched. The CDR3 is 15 amino acids. This CDR3 is CATSDPTGEKEEAFF. CDR3 DNA: TGTGCCACCAGCGACCCGACAGGGGAGAAGGAGGAAGCTTTCTTT.

This rearrangement joins TRBV7-9 to TRBJ1-4, with TRBD1 matching over 7 bases. The CDR3 is 14 amino acids. After removal of 2 bases from V and 10 bases from J, the junction contained 7 bases not matched to a gene. The V gene's germline CDR1 is SEHNR and CDR2 FQNEAQ (reference sequence). The CDR3 DNA sequence: TGTGCCAGCAGCTTAACAGGGGCGTCTGGAAAACTGTTTTTT. Residues: CASSLTGASGKLFF.

This chain links TRBV19 with TRBJ1-5; D is unclear. CDR3 length equals 16 residues. Germline-derived CDR1 and CDR2 are LNHDA and SQIVND (reference sequence). Trimming cost V 3 bases and J 6 bases, with 18 bases left between them. CDR3 protein: CASSIGSGKSGQPQHF. The CDR3 DNA follows: TGTGCCAGTAGTATTGGTTCGGGGAAGAGTGGTCAGCCCCAGCATTTT.

The chain uses TRBV6-5 and TRBJ2-7; D gene uncertain. V was shortened by 6 bases and J by 5 bases, with 11 bases between the two germline ends. The CDR3 contains 12 residues. CDR1 and CDR2 (germline): MNHEY, SVGAGI. The CDR3 loop is CASRDHLHEQYF. CDR3 DNA sequence: TGTGCCAGCAGAGATCACTTACACGAGCAGTACTTC.

The V call is TRBV27, the J call TRBJ1-5, with D possibly being TRBD1 (5 bases). The CDR3 runs 17 residues. V gave up 4 bases and J gave up 7 bases, with 23 bases separating them. Per the germline V gene, CDR1 is MNHEY and CDR2 is SMNVEV (reference sequence). The CDR3, as DNA: TGTGCCAGCAGTTCATGGGGTCCGCAGGGAGATAACCAGCCCCAGCATTTT. This translates into CASSSWGPQGDNQPQHF.

The rearrangement uses TRBV28 and TRBJ1-5, with D possibly being TRBD1 (5 bases). The ends were cut back, 1 base at V and 3 bases at J, with 16 bases in the middle. Looked up from germline, CDR1 is MDHEN and CDR2 is SYDVKM. This CDR3 has 17 amino acids. The DNA of the CDR3 is TGTGCCAGCAGTTTATCGGGCGCAGGGTCGGCCAATCAGCCCCAGCATTTT. Amino acid sequence: CASSLSGAGSANQPQHF.

The chain is built from TRBV6-5 and TRBJ1-3, with TRBD1 matching over 7 bases. J was trimmed by 3 bases and V by 6 bases; bases with no gene match: 8. CDR3 length equals 15 residues. CDR1 and CDR2 from the germline V gene are MNHEY and SVGAGI. In DNA, the CDR3 is TGTGCCAGCAGCACCTCAGGGGGAAATGGAAACACCATATATTTT. Protein sequence: CASSTSGGNGNTIYF.

This chain connects TRBV7-2 to TRBJ1-5; D is undetermined. The CDR3 totals 16 residues. V was clipped by 1 base and J by 4 bases, with 14 bases between them. Germline loops: CDR1 SGHTA, CDR2 FQGNSA. CDR3: CASSLDIRPANQPQHF. The CDR3, as DNA: TGTGCCAGCAGCTTAGATATAAGGCCAGCGAATCAGCCCCAGCATTTT.

This sequence joins TRBV4-3 and TRBJ1-1; TRBD1 matches at 8 bases. The V gene end was trimmed by 0 bases and the J gene end by 3 bases; junction bases not matched to a gene: 6. CDR1 and CDR2 from the germline V gene are LGHNA and YSLEER. The CDR3 contains 16 residues. CDR3 nucleotides: TGCGCCAGCAGCCAAGATAGGACAGGGCGGTACACTGAAGCTTTCTTT. Translation: CASSQDRTGRYTEAFF.

The chain couples TRBV10-1 to TRBJ2-2; D call uncertain. This CDR3 comprises 13 residues. V was trimmed by 2 bases and J by 4 bases, leaving 5 bases between them. Looked up from germline, CDR1 is WNHNN and CDR2 is SYGVQD (reference sequence). The chain's CDR3 is CASSERLTGELFF. CDR3 in DNA: TGCGCCAGCAGTGAGCGGCTCACCGGGGAGCTGTTTTTT.

This chain links TRBV24-1 with TRBJ1-1; no definite D call. The germline V and J ends were trimmed by 4 bases and 4 bases, with 21 bases remaining between them. The CDR3 totals 17 residues. CDR1 is KGHDR and CDR2 is SFDVKD in the germline V gene. This chain's CDR3 is CATSDPRSGTVVTEAFF. The CDR3 DNA sequence: TGTGCCACCAGTGACCCGCGTTCCGGAACCGTGGTCACTGAAGCTTTCTTT.

The table lists this clone with a count of one. This chain connects TRBV5-4 to TRBJ1-1, with D unresolved. The germline CDR1 and CDR2 sequences are SGHNT and YYREEE (reference sequence). The CDR3 runs to 13 residues. V lost 0 bases and J lost 8, with 11 bases in between. CDR3 coding DNA: TGTGCCAGCAGCTTGGTAGGCAGCGAGGAAGCTTTCTTT. Its translation: CASSLVGSEEAFF.

This clone has only one observation. The chain has TRBV27 and TRBJ1-2, with 10 bases lining up with TRBD1. This CDR3 contains 15 residues. V was pared by 6 bases and J by 2 bases, with 6 bases of the junction left unmatched. Germline loops: CDR1 MNHEY, CDR2 SMNVEV (reference sequence). Here the CDR3 DNA reads TGTGCCAGCAGCGCGACGGGACAGGGGAACTATGGCTACACCTTC. Its translation: CASSATGQGNYGYTF.

This clone appeared once. V usage is TRBV19 and J usage is TRBJ2-2, with TRBD1 as a possible D gene (7 bases). CDR1 and CDR2 from the germline V gene are LNHDA and SQIVND (reference sequence). V dropped 4 bases and J dropped 3 bases, with 15 bases sitting between them. The CDR3 is 16 residues long. The CDR3 nucleotides are TGTGCCAGTAGTACCCGGACAGGCGGGGACACCGGGGAGCTGTTTTTT. Its translation: CASSTRTGGDTGELFF.

The DNA of the CDR3 is TGCAGTGCGAAGATGAACACTGAAGCTTTCTTT. Translating it yields CSAKMNTEAFF. V usage is TRBV20-1 and J usage is TRBJ1-1; D remains unclear. The CDR3 runs 11 residues. V was trimmed by 6 bases and J by 0 bases, leaving 5 bases between them. The V gene's germline CDR1 is DFQATT and CDR2 SNEGSKA (reference sequence).

The rearrangement links TRBV6-5 to TRBJ2-7; TRBD2 matches at 8 bases. CDR1 MNHEY and CDR2 SVGAGI come from the germline V gene. The CDR3 runs 14 residues. The trim removed 5 bases at V and 4 bases at J, leaving 7 bases unmatched. DNA of the CDR3: TGTGCCAGCAGTAGGCGGGAGGTTGAGTACGAGCAGTACTTC. Encoded protein: CASSRREVEYEQYF.

This rearrangement joins TRBV7-9 to TRBJ2-1; D unclear. Germline loops: CDR1 SEHNR, CDR2 FQNEAQ (reference sequence). The CDR3 has 12 residues. Trimming left V 8 bases short and J 10 bases short, with 15 bases between. The CDR3 is CASHSDGPEQFF. CDR3 DNA sequence: TGTGCCAGCCACTCGGACGGACCCGAGCAGTTCTTC.

The count of this clone is one. The V gene is TRBV14, the J gene TRBJ1-4, with 7 bases fitting TRBD1. CDR1 is SGHDN, CDR2 FVKESK, per germline. The CDR3 runs to 13 residues. The V segment lost 1 base and the J segment 12 bases; nucleotides outside the gene matches: 5. The CDR3 here is CASSQVSGGELFF. For the CDR3, the DNA is TGTGCCAGCAGCCAAGTCTCAGGGGGAGAACTGTTTTTT. Based on the CDR3 plus reference TRBV14 and TRBJ1-4, the full variable domain is EAGVTQFPSHSVIEKGQTVTLRCDPISGHDNLYWYRRVMGKEIKFLLHFVKESKQDESGMPNNRFLAERTGGTYSTLKVQPAELEDSGVYFCASSQVSGGELFFGSGTQLSVL.

This chain joins TRBV6-6 and TRBJ2-1; D is possibly TRBD2 (6 bases). Trimming left V 6 bases short and J 4 bases short, with 13 bases between. The CDR3 extends over 14 amino acids. Per germline, CDR1 MNHNY and CDR2 SVGAGI (reference sequence). Written as DNA, the CDR3 is TGTGCCAGCAGCCGCGACGGAGGGTACAATGAGCAGTTCTTC. Encoded protein: CASSRDGGYNEQFF.

The V call is TRBV4-2, the J call TRBJ1-4, with 9 nucleotides matching TRBD1. Germline values: CDR1 LGHNA, CDR2 YNFKEQ. This CDR3 is 16 amino acids long. J was trimmed by 7 bases and V by 1 base; bases with no gene match: 7. CDR3 sequence reads: CASSQGGGQGVEKLFF. The CDR3 coding sequence is TGTGCCAGCAGCCAAGGAGGGGGACAGGGAGTTGAAAAACTGTTTTTT.

The V call is TRBV7-8, the J call TRBJ2-7, with 7 bases aligning to TRBD2. This CDR3 comprises 14 residues. Germline CDR1 SGHVS, CDR2 FQNEAQ. V gave up 2 bases and J gave up 6 bases; unmatched junction bases: 7. CDR3 region: CASSLHGGGSEQYV. In DNA form, the CDR3 reads TGTGCCAGCAGCTTACATGGGGGGGGTAGCGAGCAGTACGTC.

The chain couples TRBV2 to TRBJ1-1; D unclear. Germline V CDR1 and CDR2: SNHLY, FYNNEI. The V gene lost 7 bases and the J gene lost 1 base, with 10 bases spanning the gap. This CDR3 spans 13 amino acids. CDR3 DNA: TGTGCCAGCACGGGCTCTGGGAACACTGAAGCTTTCTTT. Translating it yields CASTGSGNTEAFF. Drawing the rest from reference TRBV2 and TRBJ1-1, the complete variable domain is EPEVTQTPSHQVTQMGQEVILRCVPISNHLYFYWYRQILGQKVEFLVSFYNNEISEKSEIFDDQFSVERPDGSNFTLKIRSTKLEDSAMYFCASTGSGNTEAFFGQGTRLTVV.

V is TRBV6-5 and J is TRBJ2-1, with 12 bases identical to TRBD2. The germline V gene encodes CDR1 MNHEY and CDR2 SVGAGI. This CDR3 comprises 13 residues. The CDR3 region has the DNA TGTGCGACTAGCGGGGGTTACTACAATGAGCAGTTCTTC. Protein: CATSGGYYNEQFF.

This sequence joins TRBV30 and TRBJ1-4; D might be TRBD1 (6 bases). Germline assignment: CDR1 GTSNPN and CDR2 SVGIG (reference sequence). CDR3 size: 16 residues. With 1 base removed from V and 5 bases from J, the gap between germline ends came to 17 bases. In DNA, the CDR3 is TGTGCCTGGAGTGACCGCTTGACAGGATGGAATGAAAAACTGTTTTTT. Amino acids: CAWSDRLTGWNEKLFF.

The chain carries TRBV30 and TRBJ1-6; D is perhaps TRBD1 (6 bases). This CDR3 is built from 12 residues. V lost 2 bases and J lost 10, with 9 bases in between. Germline V gene sequence: CDR1 GTSNPN, CDR2 SVGIG (reference sequence). CDR3 in amino acids: CAWSSDRSPLHF. For the CDR3, the DNA is TGTGCCTGGAGTTCGGACAGATCACCCCTCCACTTT.

The V gene is TRBV30, the J gene TRBJ2-7; 9 bases are shared with TRBD1. CDR1 and CDR2 (germline): GTSNPN, SVGIG (reference sequence). This CDR3 has 14 amino acids. V was clipped by 6 bases and J by 1 base; unmatched bases: 7. Here the CDR3 reads CACGDRAISYEQYF. The CDR3 nucleotides read TGTGCCTGCGGGGACAGGGCCATTTCCTACGAGCAGTACTTC.

The V call is TRBV2, the J call TRBJ2-3; tentative D call: TRBD1 (5 bases). CDR3 length equals 14 residues. V lost 2 bases, J lost 1 base, and 7 bases lay in between. Looked up from germline, CDR1 is SNHLY and CDR2 is FYNNEI. CDR3 in amino acids: CASSEQGGTDTQYF. The CDR3, as DNA: TGTGCCAGCAGTGAACAGGGCGGCACAGATACGCAGTATTTT.

The V and J genes are TRBV15 and TRBJ2-7, with D hard to call. Deletions cut 1 base from V and 5 bases from J, with 15 bases between. Germline loops: CDR1 LNHNV, CDR2 YYDKDF (reference sequence). This CDR3 spans 15 amino acids. The CDR3 bases are TGTGCCACCAGCAGAGGGCCGCCTACGGGCCACGAGCAGTACTTC. Its translation: CATSRGPPTGHEQYF.